A selection of T cell receptor beta chains follows, all from one sample in a study of cytomegalovirus exposure and HLA in healthy donors. The protocol was immunoSEQ multiplex PCR, while the TCRdb copy is restricted to in-frame clones and leaves out a portion. This sample yields some 140,000 clones, of which approximately 84% are seen a single time; approximately 30% belongs to the top ten. The sample consisted of PBMCs. Receptor source: a man aged 30 to 45 in good health and CMV-seropositive. CDR3s leave out the opening cysteine and the closing phenylalanine or tryptophan. Fields, in order: J gene, V gene, CDR3 protein.

>TRBJ1-1|TRBV4-3
ASSQDEGANTEAF
>TRBJ1-2|TRBV7-3
ASSLRDREGNRYGYT
>TRBJ2-5|TRBV7-9
ASRERGGEETQY
>TRBJ2-1|TRBV7-3
ASSLTGTGEQF
>TRBJ1-2|TRBV5-4
ASSLPGTTYGYT
>TRBJ1-5|TRBV28
ASRRQGRSNQPQH
>TRBJ1-2|TRBV30
AWRSGTGTGYT
>TRBJ1-5|TRBV30
ACNGQPHQPQH
>TRBJ2-5|TRBV7-9
ASSLLAGGETQY
>TRBJ1-2|TRBV5-1
ASSLDIYGYT
>TRBJ2-7|TRBV7-9
ASIRGKDSYEQY
>TRBJ1-1|TRBV7-3
ASSRQENTEAF
>TRBJ2-5|TRBV14
ASSPAGGRSQY
>TRBJ1-1|TRBV29-1
SADRGLNTEAF
>TRBJ2-3|TRBV4-2
ASSHCQTGGTTDTQY
>TRBJ2-7|TRBV5-1
ASSPSTSGSYEQY
>TRBJ2-5|TRBV5-1
ASSPGGGETQY
>TRBJ2-1|TRBV9
ASSVGSGTWQNEQF
>TRBJ1-5|TRBV7-8
ASSRGKVASNQPQH
>TRBJ1-5|TRBV7-6
ASSLERSQPQH
>TRBJ2-5|TRBV5-6
ASSPGLAGEETQY
>TRBJ2-7|TRBV6-1
ASRQTDRGPYEQY
>TRBJ1-2|TRBV5-6
ASSNRDRGVADYGYT
>TRBJ2-7|TRBV4-1
ASSYREDYEQY
>TRBJ2-2|TRBV6-4
ASSDSGTSDTGELF
>TRBJ2-7|TRBV6-1
ASSEGGATYEQY
>TRBJ2-2|TRBV6-1
ASSERANGTPRELF
>TRBJ1-1|TRBV10-3
AISDPDSSRGEAF
>TRBJ1-6|TRBV25-1
ASTHGTDDSPLH
>TRBJ2-5|TRBV27
ASSLTGHGETQY
>TRBJ2-1|TRBV19
ASSISLLWTGNEQF
>TRBJ2-3|TRBV6-6
ASSPGLATDTQY
>TRBJ1-4|TRBV2
ASSPRTGTNEKLF
>TRBJ2-3|TRBV11-2
ASSLDGREADTQY
>TRBJ2-1|TRBV7-6
ASRPTGGNEQF
>TRBJ1-1|TRBV30
AWRGQNTEAF
>TRBJ2-1|TRBV2
ASMPRGTPYNEQF
>TRBJ1-1|TRBV12-5
ASGLGPTGAEAF
>TRBJ1-2|TRBV7-3
ASSPGKGNYGYT
>TRBJ1-1|TRBV28
ASNQENTEAF
>TRBJ2-1|TRBV19
ASSMGDRVYNEQF
>TRBJ2-4|TRBV2
ASRVGQGVKNIQY
>TRBJ1-2|TRBV6-8
ASRGDRERYGYT
>TRBJ2-5|TRBV2
ASSVSGGGSQY
>TRBJ1-2|TRBV6-9
ASSGQGGVKLPLYT
>TRBJ2-2|TRBV9
ASSVGRSANTGELF
>TRBJ1-4|TRBV13
ASSLGRREKGGTNEKLF
>TRBJ2-2|TRBV11-3
ASSLTTGSRIGELF
>TRBJ2-3|TRBV14
ASSHIGGGTDTQY
>TRBJ1-1|TRBV4-3
ASSQVGRGWTEAF
>TRBJ2-3|TRBV15
ATSRDVGLASTDTQY
>TRBJ1-2|TRBV7-9
ASSLISPVYGYT
>TRBJ2-3|TRBV23-1
ASSQFGGTDTQY
>TRBJ2-7|TRBV7-2
ASSLAVGHEQY
>TRBJ2-1|TRBV5-8
ASSLGQGTNNEQF
>TRBJ1-2|TRBV6-5
ASTPQGNYGYT
>TRBJ2-1|TRBV7-9
ATLGGLAGVGEQF
>TRBJ2-3|TRBV2
ASPSGTTRDTQY